Listed below are T cell receptor beta chains from one sample, sequenced in a study of cytomegalovirus exposure and HLA in healthy donors. Data came from immunoSEQ multiplex PCR; TCRdb stores just in-frame clones and leaves some out. The repertoire holds 170,000 or so clones, with 70% to 90% as singletons. Sample: PBMCs. Every receptor here comes from a woman aged 25 to 39 in good health and CMV-seronegative. Both conserved end residues are part of each CDR3. The D gene is left open where the match is weak. For some rows the clone size is stated as once, few or many, or as a class when expanded; others skip it.

J gene: TRBJ2-1
V gene: TRBV9
D gene: TRBD2
clone size: .
CDR3 protein: CASSDPGTSGTGSYNEQFF
CDR3 DNA: TGTGCCAGCAGCGACCCAGGGACTAGCGGGACAGGCTCCTACAATGAGCAGTTCTTC

J gene: TRBJ2-3
V gene: TRBV4-3
D gene: TRBD1
clone size: .
CDR3 protein: CASSRGQAETDTQYF
CDR3 DNA: TGCGCCAGCAGCCGCGGACAGGCGGAGACAGATACGCAGTATTTT

J gene: TRBJ1-1
V gene: TRBV5-4
D gene: .
clone size: .
CDR3 protein: CASSFPGTPNTEAFF
CDR3 DNA: TGTGCCAGCAGCTTCCCCGGGACACCGAACACTGAAGCTTTCTTT

J gene: TRBJ2-7
V gene: TRBV27
D gene: .
clone size: .
CDR3 protein: CASSLKERLRSYEQYF
CDR3 DNA: TGTGCCAGCAGTTTAAAGGAGAGGTTGAGGTCCTACGAGCAGTACTTC

J gene: TRBJ1-4
V gene: TRBV6-1
D gene: TRBD1
clone size: .
CDR3 protein: CASSEAQGTGGEKLFF
CDR3 DNA: TGTGCCAGCAGTGAAGCGCAGGGGACAGGGGGCGAAAAACTGTTTTTT

J gene: TRBJ2-6
V gene: TRBV5-6
D gene: .
clone size: .
CDR3 protein: CASSARASGANVLTF
CDR3 DNA: TGTGCCAGCAGCGCCAGGGCCTCTGGGGCCAACGTCCTGACTTTC

J gene: TRBJ2-7
V gene: TRBV2
D gene: .
clone size: .
CDR3 protein: CASRPSGKLGAYEQYF
CDR3 DNA: TGTGCCAGCAGGCCCTCAGGGAAATTAGGGGCCTACGAGCAGTACTTC

J gene: TRBJ1-5
V gene: TRBV6-1
D gene: TRBD1
clone size: once
CDR3 protein: CAGGTGGNQPQHF
CDR3 DNA: TGTGCCGGGGGGACAGGGGGCAATCAGCCCCAGCATTTT

J gene: TRBJ2-4
V gene: TRBV11-1
D gene: .
clone size: .
CDR3 protein: CASSLVHPGLAKNIQYF
CDR3 DNA: TGTGCCAGCAGCTTAGTTCATCCAGGGTTGGCCAAAAACATTCAGTACTTC

J gene: TRBJ1-5
V gene: TRBV4-2
D gene: .
clone size: few
CDR3 protein: CASSQDPDSDSNQPQHF
CDR3 DNA: TGTGCCAGCAGCCAAGACCCGGACAGCGATAGCAATCAGCCCCAGCATTTT

J gene: TRBJ2-3
V gene: TRBV5-4
D gene: TRBD2
clone size: .
CDR3 protein: CASSRRKGSGAVDTQYF
CDR3 DNA: TGTGCCAGCAGCCGACGCAAAGGTAGCGGGGCCGTAGATACGCAGTATTTT

J gene: TRBJ1-3
V gene: TRBV19
D gene: TRBD1
clone size: .
CDR3 protein: CASSGTGGGNTIYF
CDR3 DNA: TGTGCCAGTAGTGGGACAGGGGGAGGAAACACCATATATTTT

J gene: TRBJ2-2
V gene: TRBV9
D gene: TRBD2
clone size: .
CDR3 protein: CASSPRSGSFTGELFF
CDR3 DNA: TGTGCCAGCAGCCCCCGTAGCGGGAGTTTTACCGGGGAGCTGTTTTTT

J gene: TRBJ2-3
V gene: TRBV28
D gene: TRBD1
clone size: few
CDR3 protein: CASRSRDRHTDTQYF
CDR3 DNA: TGTGCCAGCAGGTCCCGGGACAGGCACACAGATACGCAGTATTTT

J gene: TRBJ2-7
V gene: TRBV7-9
D gene: TRBD1
clone size: .
CDR3 protein: CASSPGQIYEQYF
CDR3 DNA: TGTGCCAGCAGCCCGGGACAGATCTACGAGCAGTACTTC

J gene: TRBJ2-4
V gene: TRBV18
D gene: .
clone size: few
CDR3 protein: CASSPPGASGAIQYF
CDR3 DNA: TGTGCCAGCTCACCTCCGGGGGCTAGCGGAGCCATTCAGTACTTC

J gene: TRBJ1-5
V gene: TRBV5-1
D gene: TRBD1
clone size: .
CDR3 protein: CASSLAEDGTGVNSNQPQHF
CDR3 DNA: TGCGCCAGCAGCTTGGCCGAGGACGGGACAGGGGTCAATAGCAATCAGCCCCAGCATTTT

J gene: TRBJ1-4
V gene: TRBV4-1
D gene: TRBD1
clone size: .
CDR3 protein: CASSPMHQGDGEKLFF
CDR3 DNA: TGCGCCAGCAGCCCCATGCACCAGGGGGACGGTGAAAAACTGTTTTTT

J gene: TRBJ2-1
V gene: TRBV7-8
D gene: .
clone size: .
CDR3 protein: CASGAGRGPYNEQFF
CDR3 DNA: TGTGCCAGCGGAGCCGGGCGGGGGCCCTACAATGAGCAGTTCTTC

J gene: TRBJ2-5
V gene: TRBV2
D gene: TRBD2
clone size: once
CDR3 protein: CASSVLAGIQETQYF
CDR3 DNA: TGTGCCAGCAGTGTACTAGCGGGGATTCAAGAGACCCAGTACTTC